The 4 T cell receptor beta chains given below trace back to one sample, sequenced in a study of spatial heterogeneity in lung cancer (dated by TCRdb to the late 2010s). Receptors were amplified or captured by 5' RACE. Sequencing used a NextSeq 500. TCRdb reran the public reads through fastp at Q25 and MiXCR, keeping productive beta chains. Rows with a matching CDR3 protein are joined into one entry that keeps the most common DNA and genes. The sample yields around 9,900 distinct CDR3 sequences; 5.5% to 7.5% were counted once. 7.1% of the sample goes to the ten largest clones. Results the study describes overall, beyond this receptor: The tumor nonsynonymous mutation count correlated with the number of expanded alpha and beta TCRs within the tumor.

Their recognized antigens are unknown. The time point label, as the study defines it: sample taken at primary tumor resection. Sample: lung tumor tissue, taken at surgery. Every receptor here comes from a female donor with early-stage non-small cell lung cancer.

By sample fraction, this clonotype is medium-sized. V gene TRBV29-1 combines with J gene TRBJ2-1; 9 nucleotides align to TRBD2. Germline loops: CDR1 SQVTM, CDR2 ANQGSEA. This CDR3 has 14 amino acids. After removal of 7 bases from V and 9 bases from J, the junction contained 13 bases not matched to a gene. For the CDR3, the DNA is TGCAGCGCCTCGACTAGCGGAGGGCATAGTGAGCAGTTCTTC. Translation gives CSASTSGGHSEQFF.

The table lists this clonotype with many counts. The chain is built from TRBV5-1 and TRBJ2-2; D is unclear. This CDR3 is 13 amino acids long. V lost 2 bases, J lost 2 bases, and 4 bases lay in between. Germline CDR1 reads SGHRS; CDR2 reads YFSETQ. This chain's CDR3 is CASSLFNTGELFF. The CDR3 nucleotides read TGCGCCAGCAGCTTATTTAACACCGGGGAGCTGTTTTTT.

This clonotype was detected a few times. The gene calls are TRBV4-2 and TRBJ2-3, with unresolved D. The germline V gene has CDR1 LGHNA and CDR2 YNFKEQ. Trimming shortened V by 1 base and J by 4 bases, and 6 bases separated the two germline ends. This CDR3 comprises 13 residues. CDR3: CASSQVFADTQYF. The CDR3, as DNA: TGTGCCAGCAGCCAAGTTTTCGCAGATACGCAGTATTTT.

This clonotype came up many times. This chain uses TRBV7-6 with TRBJ2-3, with D perhaps matching TRBD2 (6 bases). Trimming stripped 5 bases from V and 0 bases from J, with 9 bases between. The CDR3 sequence is 14 residues long. Per the germline V gene, CDR1 is SGHVS and CDR2 is FNYEAQ. This chain's CDR3 is CASSQGLSTDTQYF. Here the CDR3 DNA reads TGTGCCAGCAGCCAGGGACTTAGCACAGATACGCAGTATTTT.